The T cell receptor beta chain described here comes from a study of lymphopenia after photon versus proton radiotherapy. The protocol was immunoSEQ multiplex PCR, while the TCRdb copy is restricted to in-frame clones and leaves out a portion. The sample has fewer than 70,000 clones; 75% to 90% are singletons. In this sample, this clone turned up once. Antigen specificity is unknown. The CDR3 length is 15 residues. Germline CDR1 and CDR2: MNHEY and SVGAGI. Trimming removed 0 bases from V and 0 bases from J, with 6 bases in between. Study-wide results and caveats: After the lymphocyte nadir, photon-treated repertoires showed oligoclonal expansion, especially of CD8+ Temra cells. Authors raise, but do not show, better survival with proton therapy. Under photons, naive T cells and diversity fell while effector/memory populations rose.

The receptor comes from a man older than 75 with esophageal cancer. V usage is TRBV6-5 and J usage is TRBJ1-3; D is unclear. This material consisted of peripheral blood, taken from a patient treated with proton-based radiotherapy. CDR3 sequence (DNA): TGTGCCAGCAGTTACTCAACAGCCTCTGGAAACACCATATATTTT. The encoded protein is CASSYSTASGNTIYF.